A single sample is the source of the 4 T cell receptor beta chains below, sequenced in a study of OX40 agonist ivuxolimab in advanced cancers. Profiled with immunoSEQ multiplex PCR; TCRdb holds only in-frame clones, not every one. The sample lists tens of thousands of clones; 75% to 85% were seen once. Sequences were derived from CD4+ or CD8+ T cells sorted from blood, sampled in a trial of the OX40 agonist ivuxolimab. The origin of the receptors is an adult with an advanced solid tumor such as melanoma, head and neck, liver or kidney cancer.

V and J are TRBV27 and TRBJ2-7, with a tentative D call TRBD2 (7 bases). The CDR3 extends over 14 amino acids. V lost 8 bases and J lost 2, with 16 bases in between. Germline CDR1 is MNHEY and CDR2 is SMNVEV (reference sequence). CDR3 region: CASSGAGDTYEQYF. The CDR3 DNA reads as TGTGCCAGCTCAGGGGCGGGGGACACCTACGAGCAGTACTTC.

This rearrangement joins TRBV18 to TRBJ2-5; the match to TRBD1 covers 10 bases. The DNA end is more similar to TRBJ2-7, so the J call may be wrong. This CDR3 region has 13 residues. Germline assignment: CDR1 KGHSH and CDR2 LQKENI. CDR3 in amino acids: CASSDRDRGEQYF. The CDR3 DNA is TGTGCCAGCTCAGACCGGGACAGGGGCGAGCAGTACTTC.

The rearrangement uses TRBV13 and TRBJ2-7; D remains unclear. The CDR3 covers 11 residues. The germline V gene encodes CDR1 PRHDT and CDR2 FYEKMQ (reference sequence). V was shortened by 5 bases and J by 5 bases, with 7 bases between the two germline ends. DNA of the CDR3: TGTGCCAGCAGCCGCAAGAACGAGCAGTACTTC. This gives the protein CASSRKNEQYF.

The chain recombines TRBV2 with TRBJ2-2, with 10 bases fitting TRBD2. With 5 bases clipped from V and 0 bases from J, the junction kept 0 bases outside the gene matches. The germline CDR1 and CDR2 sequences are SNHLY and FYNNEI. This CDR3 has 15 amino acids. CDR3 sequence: CASSLAGANTGELFF. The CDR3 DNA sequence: TGTGCCAGCAGTCTAGCGGGGGCGAACACCGGGGAGCTGTTTTTT.